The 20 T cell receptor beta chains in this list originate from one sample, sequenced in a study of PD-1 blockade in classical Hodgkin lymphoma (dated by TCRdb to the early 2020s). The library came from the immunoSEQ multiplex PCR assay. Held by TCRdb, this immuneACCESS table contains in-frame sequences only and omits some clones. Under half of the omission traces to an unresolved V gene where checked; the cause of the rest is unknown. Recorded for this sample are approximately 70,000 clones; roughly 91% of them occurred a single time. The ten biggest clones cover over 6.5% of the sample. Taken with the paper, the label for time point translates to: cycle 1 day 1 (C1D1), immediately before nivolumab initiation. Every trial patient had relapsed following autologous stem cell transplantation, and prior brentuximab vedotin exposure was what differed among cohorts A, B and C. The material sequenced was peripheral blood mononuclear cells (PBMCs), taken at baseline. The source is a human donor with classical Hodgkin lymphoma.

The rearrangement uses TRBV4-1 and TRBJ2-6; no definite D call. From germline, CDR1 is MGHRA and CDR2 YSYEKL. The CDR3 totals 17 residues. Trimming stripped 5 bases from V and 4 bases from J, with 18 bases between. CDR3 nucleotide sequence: TGCGCCAGCAGCGACTCCCAAATAGTCACCGGGGCCAACGTCCTGACTTTC. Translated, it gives CASSDSQIVTGANVLTF.

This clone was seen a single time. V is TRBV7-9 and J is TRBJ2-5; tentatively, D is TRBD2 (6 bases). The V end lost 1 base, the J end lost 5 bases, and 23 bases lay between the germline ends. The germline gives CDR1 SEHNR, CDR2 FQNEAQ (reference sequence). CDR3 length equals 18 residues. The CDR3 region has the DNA TGTGCCAGCAGCTTAGAACTAGCTCGATTGAGGTCGTGGGAGACCCAGTACTTC. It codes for CASSLELARLRSWETQYF. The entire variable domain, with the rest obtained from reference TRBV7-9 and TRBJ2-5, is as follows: DTGVSQNPRHKITKRGQNVTFRCDPISEHNRLYWYRQTLGQGPEFLTYFQNEAQLEKSRLLSDRFSAERPKGSFSTLEIQRTEQGDSAMYLCASSLELARLRSWETQYFGPGTRLLVL.

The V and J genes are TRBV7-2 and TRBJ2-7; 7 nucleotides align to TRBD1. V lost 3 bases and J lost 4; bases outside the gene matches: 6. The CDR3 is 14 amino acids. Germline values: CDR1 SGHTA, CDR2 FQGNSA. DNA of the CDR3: TGTGCCAGCAGCTTGGCGAGGGGGCGGTACGAGCAGTACTTC. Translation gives CASSLARGRYEQYF.

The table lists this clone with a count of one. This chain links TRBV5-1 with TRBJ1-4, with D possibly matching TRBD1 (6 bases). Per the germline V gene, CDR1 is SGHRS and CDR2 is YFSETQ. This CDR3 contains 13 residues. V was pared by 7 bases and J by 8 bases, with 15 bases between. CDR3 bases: TGCGCCAGCGGCTGGGGGCCGAGCGAAAAACTGTTTTTT. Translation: CASGWGPSEKLFF.

CDR3 coding DNA: TGCGCCAGCAGCCAAGATCTTAATGCGGGAACGACGTCTAACTATGGCTACACCTTC. It specifies CASSQDLNAGTTSNYGYTF. This chain joins TRBV4-3 and TRBJ1-2, with D unclear. Per germline, CDR1 LGHNA and CDR2 YSLEER. The CDR3 spans 19 residues. Trimming cost V 0 bases and J 0 bases, with 20 bases left between them.

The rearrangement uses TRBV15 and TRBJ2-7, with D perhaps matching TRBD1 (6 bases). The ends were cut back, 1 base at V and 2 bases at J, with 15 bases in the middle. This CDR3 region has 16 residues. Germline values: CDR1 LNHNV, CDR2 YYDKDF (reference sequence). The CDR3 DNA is TGTGCCACCAGCAGAGGGGGGCAGATCGGGGCCTACGAGCAGTACTTC. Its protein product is CATSRGGQIGAYEQYF. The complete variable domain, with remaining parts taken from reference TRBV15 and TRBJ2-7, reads DAMVIQNPRYQVTQFGKPVTLSCSQTLNHNVMYWYQQKSSQAPKLLFHYYDKDFNNEADTPDNFQSRRPNTSFCFLDIRSPGLGDTAMYLCATSRGGQIGAYEQYFGPGTRLTVT.

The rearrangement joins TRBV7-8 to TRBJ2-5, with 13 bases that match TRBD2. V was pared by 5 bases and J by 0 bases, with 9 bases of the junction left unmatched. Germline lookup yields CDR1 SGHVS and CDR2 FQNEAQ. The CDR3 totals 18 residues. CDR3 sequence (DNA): TGTGCCAGCAGCCCCCGACTAGCGGGAGGCCCGTACCAAGAGACCCAGTACTTC. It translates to CASSPRLAGGPYQETQYF. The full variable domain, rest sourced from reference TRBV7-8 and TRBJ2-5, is GAGVSQSPRYKVAKRGQDVALRCDPISGHVSLFWYQQALGQGPEFLTYFQNEAQLDKSGLPSDRFFAERPEGSVSTLKIQRTQQEDSAVYLCASSPRLAGGPYQETQYFGPGTRLLVL.

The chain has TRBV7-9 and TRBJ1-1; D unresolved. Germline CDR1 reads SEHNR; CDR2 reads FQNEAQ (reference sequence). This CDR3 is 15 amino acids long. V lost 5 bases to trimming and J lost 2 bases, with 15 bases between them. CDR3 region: CASSPPTAENTEAFF. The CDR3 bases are TGTGCCAGCAGCCCCCCAACGGCAGAAAACACTGAAGCTTTCTTT. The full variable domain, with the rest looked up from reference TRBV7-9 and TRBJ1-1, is DTGVSQNPRHKITKRGQNVTFRCDPISEHNRLYWYRQTLGQGPEFLTYFQNEAQLEKSRLLSDRFSAERPKGSFSTLEIQRTEQGDSAMYLCASSPPTAENTEAFFGQGTRLTVV.

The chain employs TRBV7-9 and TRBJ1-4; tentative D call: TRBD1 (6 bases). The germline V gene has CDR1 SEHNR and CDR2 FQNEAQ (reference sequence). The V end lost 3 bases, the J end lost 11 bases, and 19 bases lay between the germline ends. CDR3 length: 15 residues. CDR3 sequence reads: CASSFVDHRVLKLFF. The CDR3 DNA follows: TGTGCCAGCAGCTTTGTTGATCACAGGGTCCTGAAACTGTTTTTT.

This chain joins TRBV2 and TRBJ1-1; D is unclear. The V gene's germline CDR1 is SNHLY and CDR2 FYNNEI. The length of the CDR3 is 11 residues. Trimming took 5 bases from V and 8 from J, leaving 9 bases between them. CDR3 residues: CASSWLAEAFF. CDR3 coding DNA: TGTGCCAGCAGTTGGTTAGCCGAAGCTTTCTTT.

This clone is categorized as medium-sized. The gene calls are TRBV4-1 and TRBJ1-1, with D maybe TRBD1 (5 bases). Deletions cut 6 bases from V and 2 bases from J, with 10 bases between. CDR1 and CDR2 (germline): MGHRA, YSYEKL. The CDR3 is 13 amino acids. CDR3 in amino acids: CASSRGENTEAFF. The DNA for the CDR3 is TGCGCCAGCAGTAGAGGGGAAAACACTGAAGCTTTCTTT.

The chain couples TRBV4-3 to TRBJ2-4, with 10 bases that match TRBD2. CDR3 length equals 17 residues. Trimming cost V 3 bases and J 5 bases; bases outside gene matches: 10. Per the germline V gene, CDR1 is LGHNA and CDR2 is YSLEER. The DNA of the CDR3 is TGCGCCAGCAGCCAGCTCCCAACTAGCGGGGAGGAAAACATTCAGTACTTC. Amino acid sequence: CASSQLPTSGEENIQYF.

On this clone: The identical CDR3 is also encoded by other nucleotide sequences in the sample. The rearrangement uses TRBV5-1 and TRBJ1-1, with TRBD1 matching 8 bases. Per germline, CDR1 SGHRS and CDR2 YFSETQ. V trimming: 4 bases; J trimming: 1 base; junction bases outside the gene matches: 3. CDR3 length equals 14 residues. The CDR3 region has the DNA TGCGCCAGCAGCCCCGGGACAGGGAACACTGAAGCTTTCTTT. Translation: CASSPGTGNTEAFF.

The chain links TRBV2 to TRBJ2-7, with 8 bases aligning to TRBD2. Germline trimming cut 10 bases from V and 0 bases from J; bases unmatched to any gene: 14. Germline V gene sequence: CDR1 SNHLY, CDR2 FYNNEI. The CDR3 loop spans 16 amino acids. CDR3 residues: CATILIAGSSSYEQYF. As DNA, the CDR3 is TGTGCCACCATTTTAATAGCGGGAAGCAGCTCCTACGAGCAGTACTTC.

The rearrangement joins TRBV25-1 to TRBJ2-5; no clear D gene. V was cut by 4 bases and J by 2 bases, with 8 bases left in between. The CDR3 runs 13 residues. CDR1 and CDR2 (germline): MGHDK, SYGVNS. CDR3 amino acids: CASSGKIQETQYF. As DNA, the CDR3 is TGTGCCAGCAGTGGGAAAATTCAAGAGACCCAGTACTTC.

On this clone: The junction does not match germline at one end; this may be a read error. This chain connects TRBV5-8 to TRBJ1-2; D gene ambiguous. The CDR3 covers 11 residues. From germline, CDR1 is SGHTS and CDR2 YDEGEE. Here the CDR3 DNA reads TGTGCCAGCACCTTGTACGGTGGCTACACCTTC. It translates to CASTLYGGYTF.

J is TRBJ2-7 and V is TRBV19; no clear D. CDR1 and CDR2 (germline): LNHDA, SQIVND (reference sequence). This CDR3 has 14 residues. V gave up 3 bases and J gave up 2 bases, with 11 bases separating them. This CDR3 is CASSIVGGPYEQYF. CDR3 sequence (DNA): TGTGCCAGTAGTATCGTTGGTGGGCCCTACGAGCAGTACTTC.

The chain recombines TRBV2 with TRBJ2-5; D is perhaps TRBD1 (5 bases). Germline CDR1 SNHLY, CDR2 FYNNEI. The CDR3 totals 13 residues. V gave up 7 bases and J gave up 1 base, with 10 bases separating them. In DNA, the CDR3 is TGTGCCAGCATTGGACAAAGCCAAGAGACCCAGTACTTC. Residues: CASIGQSQETQYF.

The CDR3 reads CASSQPAGTDTQYF. DNA for the CDR3: TGTGCCAGCAGTCAACCCGCTGGCACAGATACGCAGTATTTT. The V and J genes are TRBV6-6 and TRBJ2-3; no firm D call. This CDR3 region has 14 residues. V was cut by 5 bases and J by 1 base, with 10 bases left in between. Germline V gene sequence: CDR1 MNHNY, CDR2 SVGAGI (reference sequence).

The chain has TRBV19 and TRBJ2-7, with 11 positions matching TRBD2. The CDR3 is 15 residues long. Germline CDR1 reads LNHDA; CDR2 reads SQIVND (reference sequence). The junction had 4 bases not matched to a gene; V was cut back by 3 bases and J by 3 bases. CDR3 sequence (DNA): TGTGCCAGTAGTATCCTCACTAGCGGGAGCTACGAGCAGTACTTC. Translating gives CASSILTSGSYEQYF.